This T cell receptor beta chain was profiled in a study of blood T cell repertoires in COVID-19 (dated by TCRdb to about 2020). For the wider study: The collaborator samples originated in the United States, Italy and Spain and spanned the acute and convalescent phases of COVID-19. The material from the prospective study consisted of cDNA or gDNA derived from T cells, B-cell-depleted T cells, or PBMCs. The dataset comprised deeply sampled blood TCRbeta repertoires from subjects exposed to, actively infected with, or recovered from COVID-19. A freely available public database, intended as a resource for researchers studying the immune response to SARS-CoV-2, is where the repertoires were released. The samples were drawn from the first 160 participants of the ongoing ImmuneRACE study and from some 1,300 subjects provided by 6 global collaborators. Nearly every sample came with metadata listing a de-identified subject ID, COVID-19 status, age in years and sex. Where HLA class I and class II types were available, the types were taken from metadata supplied by the sample provider, not from assay-based typing.

For this clone: Its antigen remains unidentified. Nothing much larger sits one base from this clone, and base qualities are not available.

In Seattle, one collaborating source enrolled patients while the infection was active and tracked those patients longitudinally over the course of disease. Whole blood was collected in K2EDTA tubes by collaborating institutions according to the institutions' own protocols. For TCRbeta analysis, collaborators shipped samples in one of three forms: frozen whole blood, isolated PBMCs, or DNA extracted from either of those sample types. CDR1 and CDR2 are drawn from the germline V gene (reference sequence): SEHNR, FQNEAQ. The CDR3, from cysteine to phenylalanine, totals 13 residues. Of all the DNA, just the CDR3 is kept, 39 bases in frame from base 1. V trim: 6 bases; J trim: 2 bases; unmatched bases: 4. The immunoSEQ Assay, a bias-controlled multiplex PCR, was used to amplify TCRbeta CDR3 regions from genomic DNA. The paper's data handling went like this. The number of nucleated cells in each sample was estimated by amplification of reference gene primers within the assay. To quantify the absolute abundance of each unique TCRbeta CDR3 rearrangement, sequence reads were collapsed and filtered. Productive Simpson clonality was computed per sample as the square root of Simpson's diversity index over productive rearrangements. TCRdb holds this immuneACCESS table with in-frame rearrangements only. Some clones are missing; in checked studies, unresolved V genes explain under half, and the rest has no known cause. V and J calls and clone size are those listed in that table; D and trimming were worked out from the DNA. The sample table shows about 180,000 clones, and about 81% are seen once. About an eighth of the sample comes from the top ten.

Paper-wide results and their limitations: The amount of clinical and demographic metadata varied by source and participant and was provided uncurated.

The TCR was taken from a woman older than 75 with COVID-19, enrolled during active disease. Sequences were obtained from peripheral blood. The rearrangement joined TRBV7-9 to TRBJ2-7; 7 central nucleotides agree with TRBD2. The nucleotide sequence reads as follows: TGTGCCAGCAGGTCTAGCGGTCCCTACGAGCAGTACTTC. This translates into CASRSSGPYEQYF.